These 32 T cell receptor beta chains were sequenced from one sample in a study of cytomegalovirus exposure and HLA in healthy donors. The PCR had 60 Vbeta and 13 Jbeta primers. Using immunoSEQ multiplex PCR, the repertoire was profiled, and TCRdb retains in-frame clones only, with some absent. Its table lists around 140,000 clones. The specimen was PBMCs. The receptors derive from a woman aged 40 to 50 in good health and CMV-seropositive.

The rearrangement links TRBV10-3 to TRBJ2-7, with 7 bases fitting TRBD1. The V gene's germline CDR1 is ENHRY and CDR2 SYGVKD. The CDR3 runs 16 residues. Trimming cost V 5 bases and J 0 bases; bases outside gene matches: 10. The CDR3: CAISLAAQGSSYEQYF. Here the CDR3 DNA reads TGTGCCATCAGTCTGGCGGCACAGGGGAGCTCCTACGAGCAGTACTTC.

V usage is TRBV7-6 and J usage is TRBJ2-5; tentatively, D is TRBD2 (6 bases). Germline values: CDR1 SGHVS, CDR2 FNYEAQ. The CDR3 runs to 15 residues. With 8 bases removed from V and 2 bases from J, the gap between germline ends came to 18 bases. CDR3 sequence reads: CASQPRAGTQETQYF. The CDR3 region has the DNA TGTGCCAGCCAGCCCCGGGCCGGGACTCAAGAGACCCAGTACTTC.

This rearrangement joins TRBV6-5 to TRBJ1-1; 7 bases are a match to TRBD1. CDR3 length: 14 residues. V lost 6 bases to trimming and J lost 1 base; unmatched junction nucleotides: 5. CDR1 MNHEY and CDR2 SVGAGI come from the germline V gene. The CDR3 reads CASRLDRPNTEAFF. The CDR3 nucleotides are TGTGCCAGCAGGCTGGACAGGCCGAACACTGAAGCTTTCTTT.

V is TRBV7-9 and J is TRBJ2-5; 10 nucleotides agree with TRBD2. Looked up from germline, CDR1 is SEHNR and CDR2 is FQNEAQ (reference sequence). After removal of 0 bases from V and 2 bases from J, the junction contained 3 bases not matched to a gene. The CDR3 spans 16 residues. The DNA of the CDR3 is TGTGCCAGCAGCTTAGCCCTAGCGGGAGCACAAGAGACCCAGTACTTC. Its protein is CASSLALAGAQETQYF.

CDR3 protein: CASSYGLGRQETQYF. CDR3 sequence (DNA): TGTGCCAGCAGTTACGGTTTAGGCAGGCAAGAGACCCAGTACTTC. The gene calls are TRBV6-5 and TRBJ2-5; D gene uncertain. The V gene lost 2 bases and the J gene lost 2 bases, with 12 bases spanning the gap. The germline CDR1 and CDR2 sequences are MNHEY and SVGAGI. The CDR3 sequence is 15 residues long.

V and J are TRBV30 and TRBJ2-3; 13 bases align to TRBD2. The CDR3 length is 18 residues. J gave up 5 bases and V 2 bases, and 13 bases lay outside the gene matches. CDR1 GTSNPN and CDR2 SVGIG come from the germline V gene (reference sequence). The CDR3 DNA reads as TGTGCCTGGAGTCGACAGCTAGGACTAGCGGGAGTCAAAGATACGCAGTATTTT. Protein product: CAWSRQLGLAGVKDTQYF. The full variable domain, with the rest looked up from reference TRBV30 and TRBJ2-3, is SQTIHQWPATLVQPVGSPLSLECTVEGTSNPNLYWYRQAAGRGLQLLFYSVGIGQISSEVPQNLSASRPQDRQFILSSKKLLLSDSGFYLCAWSRQLGLAGVKDTQYFGPGTRLTVL.

V gene TRBV11-2 combines with J gene TRBJ1-4; the D gene is possibly TRBD1 (6 bases). Trimming shortened V by 5 bases and J by 10 bases, and 23 bases separated the two germline ends. Germline lookup yields CDR1 SGHAT and CDR2 FQNNGV. This CDR3 has 16 amino acids. In nucleotides, the CDR3 is TGTGCCAGCAGCCGAGATACAGGGTCGGTCGGGCGAAAACTGTTTTTT. Its translation: CASSRDTGSVGRKLFF.

V gene TRBV1 combines with J gene TRBJ2-3; the table's TRBD1 call for D was not verified on the DNA. TRBV1 is described as a pseudogene. The CDR3 sequence is 15 residues long. The CDR3 protein is CTSSPCSRPQDTQYF. Written as DNA, the CDR3 is TGCACCAGCAGCCCGTGCAGTCGGCCACAGGATACGCAGTATTTT.

J is TRBJ2-7 and V is TRBV27; TRBD2 might be the D (5 bases). The CDR3 spans 16 residues. Trimming shortened V by 5 bases and J by 5 bases, and 22 bases separated the two germline ends. Germline V CDR1 and CDR2: MNHEY, SMNVEV (reference sequence). The CDR3 DNA sequence: TGTGCCAGCAGTCCCCGGGCGAGCGGTCGTGGCCACGAGCAGTACTTC. As protein: CASSPRASGRGHEQYF.

J is TRBJ2-5 and V is TRBV18; 8 positions agree with TRBD1. This CDR3 is 14 amino acids long. Germline CDR1 and CDR2: KGHSH and LQKENI. V trimming: 3 bases; J trimming: 5 bases; junction bases outside the gene matches: 5. CDR3: CASSPPTGAETQYF. CDR3 DNA: TGTGCCAGCTCACCTCCGACAGGGGCGGAGACCCAGTACTTC.

The chain carries TRBV4-1 and TRBJ1-6; a possible D gene is TRBD1 (5 bases). The germline V gene has CDR1 MGHRA and CDR2 YSYEKL. Trimming pared 0 bases from V and 10 bases from J, leaving 13 bases between. The CDR3 loop spans 15 amino acids. CDR3 nucleotide sequence: TGCGCCAGCAGCCAAGAAGGGGCAGGGCGGTCACCCCTCCACTTT. It translates to CASSQEGAGRSPLHF.

This rearrangement joins TRBV5-4 to TRBJ2-5, with TRBD1 identical over 7 bases. Germline lookup yields CDR1 SGHNT and CDR2 YYREEE (reference sequence). Trimming cost V 0 bases and J 1 base; bases outside gene matches: 6. The CDR3 contains 16 residues. The CDR3 sequence is CASSLAAGGRQETQYF. CDR3 sequence (DNA): TGTGCCAGCAGCTTGGCCGCAGGGGGTCGCCAAGAGACCCAGTACTTC.

J is TRBJ1-3 and V is TRBV5-1; TRBD1 matches 7 bases. Looked up from germline, CDR1 is SGHRS and CDR2 is YFSETQ. The CDR3 spans 16 residues. The J segment lost 0 bases and the V segment lost 3 bases, leaving 6 bases of the junction unmatched. This CDR3 reads CASSSRTGDSGNTIYF. The CDR3 nucleotides are TGCGCCAGCAGCTCCCGGACAGGAGACTCTGGAAACACCATATATTTT.

The CDR3 DNA reads as TGTGCCAGTAGTAGACGGACAGGGGCGAACACCGGGGAGCTGTTTTTT. Translating gives CASSRRTGANTGELFF. The chain carries TRBV19 and TRBJ2-2; the match to TRBD1 covers 9 bases. The germline V gene has CDR1 LNHDA and CDR2 SQIVND (reference sequence). With 4 bases clipped from V and 0 bases from J, the junction kept 3 bases outside the gene matches. This CDR3 comprises 16 residues.

The gene calls are TRBV5-8 and TRBJ1-5, with D hard to call. Germline V gene lookup returns CDR1 SGHTS and CDR2 YDEGEE. This CDR3 contains 11 residues. With 4 bases removed from V and 7 bases from J, the gap between germline ends came to 6 bases. The CDR3 reads CASSPHQPQHF. The CDR3, as DNA: TGTGCCAGCAGCCCACACCAGCCCCAGCATTTT. The whole variable domain, remainder taken from reference TRBV5-8 and TRBJ1-5, is EAGVTQSPTHLIKTRGQQATLRCSPISGHTSVYWYQQALGLGLQFLLWYDEGEERNRGNFPPRFSGRQFPNYSSELNVNALELEDSALYLCASSPHQPQHFGDGTRLSIL.

The rearrangement joins TRBV7-9 to TRBJ2-2, with 9 bases fitting TRBD1. The CDR3 totals 14 residues. After removal of 6 bases from V and 3 bases from J, the junction contained 2 bases not matched to a gene. From germline, CDR1 is SEHNR and CDR2 FQNEAQ (reference sequence). DNA of the CDR3: TGTGCCAGCAGGAGACAGGGGGACACCGGGGAGCTGTTTTTT. It codes for CASRRQGDTGELFF.

The chain couples TRBV7-3 to TRBJ2-1; the match to TRBD1 covers 10 bases. Germline CDR1 reads SGHTA; CDR2 reads FQGTGA. The CDR3 is made up of 15 amino acids. Trimming removed 5 bases from V and 7 bases from J; junction bases left unmatched: 8. The CDR3 DNA is TGTGCCAGCAGCCCCGGGACAGGGGAGGGGAATGAGCAGTTCTTC. The encoded protein is CASSPGTGEGNEQFF.

The V and J genes are TRBV19 and TRBJ2-7; 11 bases are shared with TRBD2. The CDR3 spans 15 residues. Trimming took 2 bases from V and 2 from J; bases not matched to a gene: 2. Germline V gene sequence: CDR1 LNHDA, CDR2 SQIVND (reference sequence). The CDR3 DNA reads TGTGCCAGTAGTATACTAGCGGGAGGCACCTACGAGCAGTACTTC. Encoded protein: CASSILAGGTYEQYF.

The rearrangement links TRBV2 to TRBJ2-1, with 7 positions matching TRBD2. CDR1 is SNHLY, CDR2 FYNNEI, per germline. Trimming removed 0 bases from V and 8 bases from J; junction bases left unmatched: 4. The CDR3 covers 14 residues. CDR3 region: CASSEARTRYEQFF. In DNA form, the CDR3 reads TGTGCCAGCAGTGAAGCGCGGACTAGATATGAGCAGTTCTTC.

This chain connects TRBV6-1 to TRBJ2-3; 7 positions match TRBD1. The CDR3 runs to 15 residues. Unmatched junction bases numbered 7, after V lost 6 bases and J lost 1 base. Looked up from germline, CDR1 is MNHNS and CDR2 is SASEGT. CDR3 protein: CASRRTGTGTDTQYF. The CDR3 coding sequence is TGTGCCAGCAGGAGAACCGGGACAGGCACAGATACGCAGTATTTT.

The rearrangement links TRBV28 to TRBJ2-7, with a tentative D call TRBD1 (6 bases). V lost 6 bases, J lost 0 bases, and 18 bases lay in between. Germline CDR1 is MDHEN and CDR2 is SYDVKM. The CDR3 has 16 residues. CDR3 coding DNA: TGTGCCAGCAGCCCCGTCCCGGGACATGGCTCCTACGAGCAGTACTTC. Its protein is CASSPVPGHGSYEQYF.

This chain uses TRBV6-6 with TRBJ2-5; 9 nucleotides agree with TRBD2. The CDR3 extends over 14 amino acids. Germline loops: CDR1 MNHNY, CDR2 SVGAGI (reference sequence). V was clipped by 0 bases and J by 14 bases; unmatched bases: 10. This CDR3 reads CASSYSVAGAPIYF. The CDR3 nucleotides read TGTGCCAGCAGTTACTCGGTAGCGGGAGCTCCTATATACTTC.

V gene TRBV7-7 combines with J gene TRBJ2-2; 8 bases map to TRBD1. CDR3 size: 15 residues. With V trimmed by 2 bases and J by 2 bases, 1 base remained unmatched. Germline assignment: CDR1 SSHAT and CDR2 FNYEAQ (reference sequence). CDR3 DNA sequence: TGTGCCAGCAGCTTACAGGGGGCAAACACCGGGGAGCTGTTTTTT. This codes for CASSLQGANTGELFF.

This sequence joins TRBV11-3 and TRBJ1-1; perhaps TRBD1 as D (5 bases). CDR3 length: 13 amino acids. Germline V gene sequence: CDR1 SGHNT, CDR2 YENEEA. Trimming cost V 5 bases and J 6 bases, with 13 bases left between them. The CDR3 DNA reads as TGTGCCAGCAGCCCCTCGGACAAGGCTGAAGCTTTCTTT. This translates into CASSPSDKAEAFF.

V and J are TRBV7-2 and TRBJ1-1, with D hard to call. The CDR3 sequence is 15 residues long. V was cut by 1 base and J by 2 bases, with 11 bases left in between. The V gene's germline CDR1 is SGHTA and CDR2 FQGNSA. The CDR3, as DNA: TGTGCCAGCAGCTTAGGGTGGACTCATAACACTGAAGCTTTCTTT. Amino acid sequence: CASSLGWTHNTEAFF.

The rearrangement uses TRBV6-1 and TRBJ2-3; perhaps TRBD2 as D (6 bases). Germline CDR1 and CDR2: MNHNS and SASEGT. CDR3 size: 15 residues. The V gene lost 3 bases and the J gene lost 4 bases, with 14 bases spanning the gap. CDR3 sequence (DNA): TGTGCCAGCAGTGATTGGGCGGGAAGTCCAGATACGCAGTATTTT. It specifies CASSDWAGSPDTQYF.

The chain combines TRBV6-1 with TRBJ2-1; D is unclear. V was clipped by 0 bases and J by 3 bases, with 6 bases between them. This CDR3 has 14 residues. Germline V gene lookup returns CDR1 MNHNS and CDR2 SASEGT. Here the CDR3 reads CASSEAAYYNEQFF. CDR3 nucleotide sequence: TGTGCCAGCAGTGAAGCAGCCTACTACAATGAGCAGTTCTTC.

The chain is built from TRBV25-1 and TRBJ2-7; D may be TRBD1 (6 bases). The CDR3 has 13 amino acids. CDR1 is MGHDK, CDR2 SYGVNS, per germline. The V gene lost 9 bases and the J gene lost 3 bases, with 15 bases spanning the gap. CDR3 loop: CASYGTPFYEQYF. The DNA for the CDR3 is TGTGCCAGTTACGGGACACCGTTCTACGAGCAGTACTTC.

CDR3 residues: CASALIAGVGAGELFF. The CDR3 DNA sequence: TGTGCTAGCGCGCTCATAGCGGGAGTCGGGGCCGGGGAGCTGTTTTTT. The V and J genes are TRBV12-5 and TRBJ2-2; 9 bases agree with TRBD2. Losses at the gene ends were 9 bases for V and 6 bases for J; bases not matched to a gene: 14. Germline V gene sequence: CDR1 LGHNT, CDR2 FRNRAP. The CDR3 contains 16 residues.

The chain combines TRBV4-3 with TRBJ1-2; D possibly corresponds to TRBD1 (5 bases). V was pared by 4 bases and J by 8 bases, with 14 bases between. This CDR3 is built from 13 residues. CDR1 and CDR2 (germline): LGHNA, YSLEER. The CDR3 DNA sequence: TGCGCCAGCAGCCGAACACAGGAAAACGGCTACACCTTC. Its translation: CASSRTQENGYTF.

The chain uses TRBV2 and TRBJ1-5, with D hard to call. Germline CDR1 is SNHLY and CDR2 is FYNNEI. V was clipped by 3 bases and J by 7 bases, with 7 bases between them. The CDR3 is 12 amino acids. CDR3 loop: CASSESSQPQHF. For the CDR3, the DNA is TGTGCCAGCAGTGAGTCCTCGCAGCCCCAGCATTTT.

The gene calls are TRBV29-1 and TRBJ1-1; weak D call: TRBD1 (6 bases). The CDR3 totals 16 residues. The V gene's germline CDR1 is SQVTM and CDR2 ANQGSEA. The V end lost 4 bases, the J end lost 4 bases, and 22 bases lay between the germline ends. CDR3 protein: CSVAALATGRGTEAFF. The DNA for the CDR3 is TGCAGCGTTGCGGCACTCGCCACAGGGAGAGGCACTGAAGCTTTCTTT.